Following are 8 T cell receptor beta chains from one sample sequenced in a study of blood T cells in healthy people across ages (dated by TCRdb to the mid-2010s). Receptors were amplified or captured by 5' RACE. Data came from an Illumina HiSeq 2500. A second PCR of roughly 7 to 11 cycles was run with a J-beta primer mix and a sample-barcoded 5' primer. Through fastp at Q25 and MiXCR, TCRdb rebuilt clones from the public reads, retaining in-frame beta chains. Rows with one shared CDR3 protein collapse into an entry with the most common genes and DNA. This sample gives around 1,600,000 distinct CDR3 sequences in total; approximately 39% of them show up just once. The ten largest clones take up over 3.5% of the sample. Sequencing used blood. These TCRs come from a woman aged 18 to 35 in good health.

This clonotype was counted a few times. The chain combines TRBV4-3 with TRBJ1-4; tentatively, D is TRBD1 (5 bases). From germline, CDR1 is LGHNA and CDR2 YSLEER. The ends were cut back, 1 base at V and 4 bases at J, with 10 bases in the middle. The CDR3 is 15 residues long. DNA of the CDR3: TGCGCCAGCAGCCAAGCGGGACTGAGTAATGAAAAACTGTTTTTT. This encodes CASSQAGLSNEKLFF.

V gene TRBV4-3 combines with J gene TRBJ2-3, with a possible D match to TRBD1 (6 bases). The germline V gene has CDR1 LGHNA and CDR2 YSLEER. This CDR3 is 16 amino acids long. V lost 2 bases to trimming and J lost 2 bases, with 14 bases between them. The CDR3 loop is CASSQIHRANTDTQYF. The DNA of the CDR3 is TGCGCCAGCAGCCAAATCCACAGGGCTAACACAGATACGCAGTATTTT.

The gene calls are TRBV6-1 and TRBJ1-2, with a tentative D call TRBD1 (5 bases). There are 13 residues in the CDR3. V gave up 2 bases and J gave up 5 bases, with 9 bases separating them. Germline V gene lookup returns CDR1 MNHNS and CDR2 SASEGT. CDR3 sequence (DNA): TGTGCCAGCAGTGAAACGGGGGAATATGGCTACACCTTC. This encodes CASSETGEYGYTF.

This clonotype was counted between two and nine times. CDR3 sequence: CASSTRTVTSTDTQYF. Written as DNA, the CDR3 is TGTGCCAGCAGCACCCGGACGGTTACTAGCACAGATACGCAGTATTTT. The rearrangement joins TRBV7-8 to TRBJ2-3; D call uncertain. The CDR3 is made up of 16 amino acids. V lost 5 bases and J 0 bases, leaving 15 bases between the germline ends. Germline assignment: CDR1 SGHVS and CDR2 FQNEAQ.

The rearrangement uses TRBV20-1 and TRBJ2-7; possibly TRBD2 for D (5 bases). This CDR3 is built from 11 residues. From germline, CDR1 is DFQATT and CDR2 SNEGSKA (reference sequence). V was trimmed by 3 bases and J by 2 bases, leaving 5 bases between them. The CDR3 sequence: CSARTTYEQYF. The CDR3, as DNA: TGCAGTGCTAGGACTACCTACGAGCAGTACTTC.

The genes are TRBV7-2 and TRBJ2-7; TRBD2 might be the D (5 bases). Trimming took off 5 bases at V and 5 bases at J, with 16 bases between the two ends. This CDR3 contains 14 residues. The V gene's germline CDR1 is SGHTA and CDR2 FQGNSA. The CDR3 region has the DNA TGTGCCAGCAGCCCTGGGCGGCTAGCTAACGAGCAGTACTTC. As protein: CASSPGRLANEQYF.

V gene TRBV3-1 combines with J gene TRBJ2-7; a possible D gene is TRBD1 (6 bases). The CDR3 runs to 15 residues. Germline V gene lookup returns CDR1 LGHDT and CDR2 YNNKEL (reference sequence). Trimming removed 3 bases from V and 3 bases from J, with 15 bases in between. CDR3: CASSHHRDTYYEQYF. DNA of the CDR3: TGTGCCAGCAGCCACCACCGGGACACGTACTACGAGCAGTACTTC.

As concerns this clonotype: Germline and junction disagree at one end, which may indicate a read error. The CDR3 DNA is TGCAGTGCTGCCACGGGACTAGAGGGCGGGACAGATGCGCAGTATTTT. Encoded protein: CSAATGLEGGTDAQYF. The chain uses TRBV20-1 and TRBJ2-3, with D perhaps matching TRBD2 (8 bases). The CDR3 is made up of 16 amino acids. Germline loops: CDR1 DFQATT, CDR2 SNEGSKA (reference sequence).